This TCR beta chain was retrieved from a study of cytomegalovirus exposure and HLA in healthy donors. The study ran its PCR with 60 Vbeta and 13 Jbeta primers. This table comes from immunoSEQ multiplex PCR, and its TCRdb copy is limited to in-frame clones, with some not included. The sample totals 200,000 to 250,000 clones. Concerning this clone itself: The antigen remains undetermined.

The J segment lost 5 bases and the V segment lost 8 bases, leaving 10 bases of the junction unmatched. Germline loops: CDR1 MNHEY, CDR2 SMNVEV (reference sequence). This CDR3 comprises 15 residues. Study observations and caveats: TCR beta sequences numbering more than 15,000 were associated with HLA alleles at 0.05 false discovery rate in a later analysis. In presence/absence analyses, roughly uniform sequencing depth across donors was assumed. With later analysis, a missense DCLRE1C variant became linked to TCR beta V- and J-gene trimming. Overall, roughly 150 TCR beta chains were annotated as cytomegalovirus-associated.

The rearrangement links TRBV27 to TRBJ2-1; 9 bases are shared with TRBD2. The receptor comes from a woman aged 25 to 39 in good health and CMV-seropositive. Material: PBMCs. The CDR3 protein is CASQEERGDDNEQFF. CDR3 in DNA: TGTGCCAGCCAGGAGGAGCGGGGGGACGACAATGAGCAGTTCTTC.